This T cell receptor (beta chain) was found in a study of T cell clonality in common variable immunodeficiency. Overall study results and limits: Authors noted CVID clonality's cause needs subpopulation repertoire sequencing. Shared TCRbeta clones were fewer between CVID subjects than controls. Common variable immunodeficiency TCR beta sequences reportedly had fewer deletions and N-nucleotide insertions.

In its sample, this clone was seen many times. Its target is unknown. The CDR3 end falls 3 residues outside the read, so it is completed with the germline J gene. CDR3 length equals 13 residues. CDR1 is MNHNS and CDR2 is SASEGT in the germline V gene. Trimming left V 3 bases short and J 1 base short, with 4 bases between. Sequencing used immunoSEQ multiplex PCR; TCRdb keeps in-frame clones, though not all of them. The record shows tens of thousands of clones for this sample, with no singletons present. This chain joins TRBV6-1 and TRBJ1-5; D gene ambiguous. The receptor was isolated from a person aged 18-70 years in good health. Sequenced input: peripheral blood mononuclear cells. The sequenced part of the CDR3 DNA is TGTGCCAGCAGTGATATGAGCAATCAGCCC. This codes for CASSDMSNQP. In full, the CDR3 is CASSDMSNQPQHF.